This T cell receptor (beta chain) was identified in a study of CD8+CD57+ T cells in acquired aplastic anemia. Background on the study: Recorded DNA amounts for sorted CD4+ and CD8+ cells had an average of approximately 3.2 ug.

This clonotype was seen ten or more times. What it binds is not known. Study-wide results and caveats: A significant difference in CD8+ Simpson's diversity between patients and controls was not found.

The use of genomic DNA as template underpinned the TCR beta VDJ and CDR3 profiling. From the reads, TCRdb called clonotypes with MiXCR, one entry per CDR3 protein. This sample carries some 180,000 distinct CDR3 sequences, 63% of them seen once, and the ten largest clones take more than 40%. The CDR3 has 15 residues. The germline V gene has CDR1 LNHDA and CDR2 SQIVND (reference sequence). Trimming removed 3 bases from V and 7 bases from J, with 16 bases in between. The sequenced patients had an expansion of CD8+CD57+ cells seen by flow cytometry. Sequences were obtained from sorted CD4+, CD8+, or CD8+CD57+ T cells (not recorded which) from PBMCs. This sequence was found in a human donor with aplastic anemia. The chain joins TRBV19 to TRBJ2-1; the D is unclear. The chain's CDR3 is CASSIGQSPGNEQFF. CDR3 DNA: TGTGCCAGTAGTATCGGCCAGTCCCCCGGGAATGAGCAGTTCTTC.